This T cell receptor beta chain was sequenced during a study of blood T cell repertoires in COVID-19. Study in general: Nucleic acid was either cDNA or gDNA, and it came from T cells, B-cell-depleted T cells, or PBMCs.

The age range of participants was about 18 to 89 years, with residence in more than 20 US areas. Original processing methods: Estimated nucleated cell counts came from reference gene primer amplification. This table comes from immunoSEQ multiplex PCR, and its TCRdb copy is limited to in-frame clones, with some not included. D and trimming were read from the DNA, whereas the V and J calls and clone size are those reported in that table. The table has roughly 200,000 clones, 80% to 90% seen once. V was clipped by 0 bases and J by 2 bases; unmatched bases: 2. Germline assignment: CDR1 LGHNA and CDR2 YSLEER. The CDR3 spans 16 residues.

This chain joins TRBV4-3 and TRBJ2-1; TRBD2 aligns across 9 bases. This clonotype was obtained from a man aged 35-49 years who had recovered from COVID-19. The sample was PBMCs or T cells enriched from blood (not recorded which). CDR3 DNA: TGCGCCAGCAGCCAAGAAGGCGGGAGGGCCTACAATGAGCAGTTCTTC. This translates into CASSQEGGRAYNEQFF.